Shown below are 29 T cell receptor beta chains from a single sample sequenced in a study of T cells in Graves' hyperthyroidism and ophthalmopathy. Authors of the study amplified TCR beta CDR3 regions from RNA transcripts. An initial round of RT-PCR targeting the TCR CDR3 relied on the HTBI primer set. TCRdb re-called the multiplex PCR reads through MiXCR, storing one row per CDR3 protein. The sample gives a few hundred thousand distinct CDR3 sequences, around a sixth of which show up once; 25% to 35% is in the top ten. The specimen was blood. Source of these receptors: a young woman with Graves' hyperthyroidism that later progressed to Graves' ophthalmopathy.

On this clonotype: A much larger clonotype is one base distant, so this may be a read error. V is TRBV5-1 and J is TRBJ1-1; 7 bases are a match to TRBD1. Germline V CDR1 and CDR2: SGHRS, YFSETQ. This CDR3 has 15 residues. CDR3 protein: CASSSLYRGWTEALF. Written as DNA, the CDR3 is TGCGCCAGCAGCTCCTTATACAGGGGTTGGACTGAAGCTCTCTTT.

With regard to this clonotype: A much larger clone is a single base away; this may be a read error. The chain employs TRBV28 and TRBJ2-1, with D perhaps TRBD1 (5 bases). The V and J ends lost 6 bases and 2 bases respectively, with 14 bases between them. Germline CDR1 reads MDHEN; CDR2 reads SYDVKM. CDR3 length: 15 residues. The CDR3 spells CASSITRVPYNEQFF. The CDR3 DNA is TGTGCCAGCAGCATAACCAGGGTCCCCTACAATGAGCAGTTCTTC. Drawing the rest from reference TRBV28 and TRBJ2-1, the complete variable domain is DVKVTQSSRYLVKRTGEKVFLECVQDMDHENMFWYRQDPGLGLRLIYFSYDVKMKEKGDIPEGYSVSREKKERFSLILESASTNQTSMYLCASSITRVPYNEQFFGPGTRLTVL.

This clonotype was seen ten or more times. The V and J genes are TRBV28 and TRBJ1-3, with 7 positions matching TRBD1. The V gene end was trimmed by 10 bases and the J gene end by 0 bases; junction bases not matched to a gene: 6. CDR1 and CDR2 from the germline V gene are MDHEN and SYDVKM. This CDR3 comprises 14 residues. CDR3 bases: TGTGCCACCCGACAGGGCAACTCTGGAAACACCATATATTTT. Translation: CATRQGNSGNTIYF. Drawing the rest from reference TRBV28 and TRBJ1-3, the complete variable domain is DVKVTQSSRYLVKRTGEKVFLECVQDMDHENMFWYRQDPGLGLRLIYFSYDVKMKEKGDIPEGYSVSREKKERFSLILESASTNQTSMYLCATRQGNSGNTIYFGEGSWLTVV.

V usage is TRBV2 and J usage is TRBJ2-7; the match to TRBD2 covers 7 bases. Germline lookup yields CDR1 SNHLY and CDR2 FYNNEI. V dropped 4 bases and J dropped 0; count of bases not matched to a gene: 6. The CDR3 runs 15 residues. The CDR3 DNA is TGTGCCAGCAGTGTACTAGCGACAAGCTCCTACGAGCAGTACTTC. It yields the protein CASSVLATSSYEQYF. The variable domain in full, with the rest retrieved from reference TRBV2 and TRBJ2-7, is EPEVTQTPSHQVTQMGQEVILRCVPISNHLYFYWYRQILGQKVEFLVSFYNNEISEKSEIFDDQFSVERPDGSNFTLKIRSTKLEDSAMYFCASSVLATSSYEQYFGPGTRLTVT.

The table lists this clonotype with a count of one. The chain carries TRBV3-1 and TRBJ1-2; D remains ambiguous. CDR3 length equals 15 residues. From germline, CDR1 is LGHDT and CDR2 YNNKEL (reference sequence). V lost 8 bases, J lost 7 bases, and 23 bases lay in between. In DNA, the CDR3 is TGTGCCAGCCAACGGACGGGGAGCGGGAGGACTGGCTACACCTTC. Encoded protein: CASQRTGSGRTGYTF.

The V and J genes are TRBV10-2 and TRBJ2-5, with 12 bases aligning to TRBD2. Germline CDR1 and CDR2: WSHSY and SAAADI. V lost 0 bases to trimming and J lost 5 bases; unmatched junction nucleotides: 13. CDR3 length equals 19 residues. CDR3 coding DNA: TGCGCCAGCAGTGAGTCCCCCCTAGCGGGAGGGCGAATCAGGGAGACCCAGTACTTC. This sequence encodes CASSESPLAGGRIRETQYF.

This clonotype has just a few counts. The V call is TRBV5-1, the J call TRBJ1-2; 8 bases agree with TRBD1. CDR3 length: 16 residues. Trimming at V came to 3 bases and at J to 4 bases, leaving 11 bases not matched to a gene. CDR1 and CDR2 from the germline V gene are SGHRS and YFSETQ. CDR3 sequence: CASSSDRTGSGYGYTF. The CDR3 DNA reads as TGCGCCAGCAGCTCCGACCGGACAGGGTCGGGCTATGGCTACACCTTC.

This clonotype was observed a handful of times. This chain links TRBV7-2 with TRBJ2-6; 7 positions agree with TRBD2. CDR3 length equals 16 residues. With 3 bases clipped from V and 3 bases from J, the junction kept 5 bases outside the gene matches. Per the germline V gene, CDR1 is SGHTA and CDR2 is FQGNSA. CDR3: CASSLGGGGGANVLTF. Here the CDR3 DNA reads TGTGCCAGCAGCTTGGGGGGGGGAGGTGGGGCCAACGTCCTGACTTTC.

The V gene is TRBV28, the J gene TRBJ2-1; 13 bases are shared with TRBD2. Per germline, CDR1 MDHEN and CDR2 SYDVKM. The CDR3 runs to 17 residues. The trim removed 5 bases at V and 6 bases at J, leaving 10 bases unmatched. The CDR3 DNA follows: TGTGCCAGCAGTCCAGGGACTAGCGGGGCGGGTGCCAATGAGCAGTTCTTC. Translating it yields CASSPGTSGAGANEQFF.

In this sample, this clonotype turned up many times. The chain employs TRBV11-2 and TRBJ2-3; D ambiguous. The CDR3 consists of 12 residues. Germline V gene sequence: CDR1 SGHAT, CDR2 FQNNGV. V lost 2 bases, J lost 4 bases, and 4 bases lay in between. The CDR3 DNA is TGTGCCAGCAGCTTAATATCAGATACGCAGTATTTT. Encoded protein: CASSLISDTQYF.

This clonotype has ten or more counts. The chain links TRBV20-1 to TRBJ2-1, with 10 positions matching TRBD2. There are 15 residues in the CDR3. The germline gives CDR1 DFQATT, CDR2 SNEGSKA (reference sequence). The V segment lost 6 bases and the J segment 4 bases; nucleotides outside the gene matches: 9. The CDR3 DNA is TGCAGTGCGGCCAGTGGGACTAGCGCTTACAATGAGCAGTTCTTC. Translated: CSAASGTSAYNEQFF.

The rearrangement joins TRBV10-3 to TRBJ1-5; 7 nucleotides align to TRBD1. V was clipped by 6 bases and J by 2 bases; unmatched bases: 4. The CDR3 runs 14 residues. CDR1 ENHRY and CDR2 SYGVKD come from the germline V gene. The DNA for the CDR3 is TGTGCCATCAGCTCCACAGGGGGCAATCAGCCCCAGCATTTT. Translating gives CAISSTGGNQPQHF.

This clonotype was detected only a few times. V and J are TRBV5-1 and TRBJ2-1; tentative D call: TRBD1 (5 bases). The V gene lost 7 bases and the J gene lost 9 bases, with 11 bases spanning the gap. Germline-derived CDR1 and CDR2 are SGHRS and YFSETQ. This CDR3 comprises 11 residues. In DNA form, the CDR3 reads TGCGCCAGCGGGGCAAACCTTGAGCAGTTCTTC. This translates into CASGANLEQFF. Looking up the rest from reference TRBV5-1 and TRBJ2-1 gives the full variable domain: KAGVTQTPRYLIKTRGQQVTLSCSPISGHRSVSWYQQTPGQGLQFLFEYFSETQRNKGNFPGRFSGRQFSNSRSEMNVSTLELGDSALYLCASGANLEQFFGPGTRLTVL.

Notes on this clonotype: This may stem from a read error, because a much larger clone lies one nucleotide away. The genes are TRBV10-3 and TRBJ2-7; 10 bases agree with TRBD1. The J call may be incorrect, as the DNA end agrees better with TRBJ2-1. This CDR3 region has 17 residues. Germline V gene sequence: CDR1 ENHRY, CDR2 SYGVKD. In nucleotides, the CDR3 is TGTGCCATCAGTGAGTTTCAACCCGGGACAGGGGCCTACGAGCAGTTCTTC. Translation: CAISEFQPGTGAYEQFF.

This chain connects TRBV29-1 to TRBJ2-7; TRBD1 matches at 7 bases. Per the germline V gene, CDR1 is SQVTM and CDR2 is ANQGSEA. The CDR3 totals 13 residues. The V gene end was trimmed by 4 bases and the J gene end by 3 bases; junction bases not matched to a gene: 6. CDR3 region: CSVVVQGHYEQYF. The CDR3 DNA sequence: TGCAGCGTTGTTGTACAGGGGCACTACGAGCAGTACTTC.

This clonotype came up many times. This rearrangement joins TRBV20-1 to TRBJ2-1; 8 nucleotides line up with TRBD2. The CDR3 totals 12 residues. J was trimmed by 10 bases and V by 6 bases; bases with no gene match: 8. Germline V lookup: CDR1 DFQATT, CDR2 SNEGSKA (reference sequence). This CDR3 reads CSAQGLAHEQFF. The CDR3 nucleotides are TGCAGTGCCCAAGGACTAGCACACGAGCAGTTCTTC.

This rearrangement joins TRBV7-9 to TRBJ1-5; 9 nucleotides align to TRBD1. CDR1 SEHNR and CDR2 FQNEAQ come from the germline V gene (reference sequence). The CDR3 extends over 15 amino acids. The V and J ends lost 6 bases and 0 bases, in that order; junction bases with no gene match: 3. In nucleotides, the CDR3 is TGTGCCAGCAGTTCACAGGGGGCTAGCAATCAGCCCCAGCATTTT. Encoded protein: CASSSQGASNQPQHF.

In its sample, this clonotype was seen many times. The rearrangement joins TRBV18 to TRBJ2-5, with D uncertain. This CDR3 is built from 17 residues. Germline V lookup: CDR1 KGHSH, CDR2 LQKENI. With 4 bases removed from V and 1 base from J, the gap between germline ends came to 19 bases. DNA of the CDR3: TGTGCCAGCTCACGAGTTCAAGGAACAGCACCCCAAGAGACCCAGTACTTC. Translating it yields CASSRVQGTAPQETQYF.

This chain links TRBV6-5 with TRBJ2-2; 14 nucleotides agree with TRBD2. This CDR3 region has 18 residues. Germline CDR1 is MNHEY and CDR2 is SVGAGI. V lost 2 bases, J lost 5 bases, and 7 bases stayed unmatched. The CDR3 region has the DNA TGTGCCAGCAGTTACCGACTAGCGGGAGGGCCGTGGACCGGGGAGCTGTTTTTT. Protein: CASSYRLAGGPWTGELFF.

A note on this clonotype: This could be a read error, since a much larger clone is one nucleotide away. This sequence joins TRBV18 and TRBJ2-1, with D possibly matching TRBD1 (5 bases). V lost 3 bases to trimming and J lost 10 bases, with 16 bases between them. The germline CDR1 and CDR2 sequences are KGHSH and LQKENI. The CDR3 totals 14 residues. CDR3 residues: CASSPGQVTYEQFF. The CDR3 nucleotides read TGTGCCAGCTCACCGGGGCAGGTTACCTACGAGCAGTTCTTC.

This clonotype was recorded many times. The chain is built from TRBV7-9 and TRBJ2-3; D is possibly TRBD2 (5 bases). CDR3 length: 17 amino acids. Between the trimmed V and J ends, which lost 1 base and 4 bases, there was a span of 18 bases. Germline CDR1 and CDR2: SEHNR and FQNEAQ (reference sequence). In DNA form, the CDR3 reads TGTGCCAGCAGCTTAGTGGGCGGACCGAGGGTCCCAGATACGCAGTATTTT. This codes for CASSLVGGPRVPDTQYF.

Ten or more counts support this clonotype. The rearrangement joins TRBV12-3 or TRBV12-4 to TRBJ2-7; TRBD2 matches at 12 bases. This CDR3 comprises 16 residues. The J segment lost 5 bases and the V segment lost 1 base, leaving 6 bases of the junction unmatched. Here the CDR3 reads CASSLGTSGMFHEQYF. The CDR3, as DNA: TGTGCCAGCAGTTTAGGGACTAGCGGGATGTTCCACGAGCAGTACTTC.

This clonotype has only a few counts. The chain combines TRBV27 with TRBJ2-3, with TRBD2 as a possible D gene (7 bases). V was clipped by 3 bases and J by 4 bases, with 11 bases between them. This CDR3 has 14 residues. Germline-derived CDR1 and CDR2 are MNHEY and SMNVEV (reference sequence). The CDR3 here is CASSFTGRADTQYF. The CDR3 nucleotides read TGTGCCAGCAGTTTTACAGGGAGGGCAGATACGCAGTATTTT.

With respect to this clonotype: With a much larger clone just one base away, this may be a read error. The chain uses TRBV11-2 and TRBJ2-7; D remains ambiguous. The length of the CDR3 is 14 residues. Germline V lookup: CDR1 SGHAT, CDR2 FQNNGV. CDR3 region: CAGSFVDRPYEQYF. In DNA form, the CDR3 reads TGTGCCGGCAGCTTTGTAGATCGTCCGTACGAGCAGTACTTC.

This clonotype was picked up many times. The chain links TRBV28 to TRBJ1-2, with 7 bases aligning to TRBD1. J gave up 1 base and V 3 bases, and 8 bases lay outside the gene matches. This CDR3 is built from 16 residues. CDR1 is MDHEN and CDR2 is SYDVKM in the germline V gene. CDR3 residues: CASSLTGTRLNYGYTF. The CDR3 bases are TGTGCCAGCAGTTTGACAGGGACTCGCCTTAACTATGGCTACACCTTC.

V gene TRBV5-4 combines with J gene TRBJ2-3; TRBD2 is a possible D gene (6 bases). Deletions cut 0 bases from V and 4 bases from J, with 12 bases between. Germline V CDR1 and CDR2: SGHNT, YYREEE (reference sequence). The CDR3 covers 15 residues. CDR3: CASSLVASVSDTQYF. The CDR3 coding sequence is TGTGCCAGCAGCTTGGTTGCTAGCGTTTCAGATACGCAGTATTTT. Based on the CDR3 plus reference TRBV5-4 and TRBJ2-3, the full variable domain is ETGVTQSPTHLIKTRGQQVTLRCSSQSGHNTVSWYQQALGQGPQFIFQYYREEENGRGNFPPRFSGLQFPNYSSELNVNALELDDSALYLCASSLVASVSDTQYFGPGTRLTVL.

The rearrangement uses TRBV6-2 or TRBV6-3 and TRBJ2-7; 7 bases align to TRBD1. J lost 1 base, V lost 5 bases, and 5 bases had no gene match. The CDR3 contains 14 residues. Germline assignment: CDR1 MNHEY and CDR2 SVGEGT. The CDR3 coding sequence is TGTGCCAGCAGTCACCCGACAGGGTCCTACGAGCAGTACTTC. The encoded protein is CASSHPTGSYEQYF.

The V gene is TRBV2, the J gene TRBJ2-4; D may be TRBD1 (6 bases). V was shortened by 6 bases and J by 1 base, with 13 bases between the two germline ends. The CDR3 is made up of 15 amino acids. Germline CDR1 and CDR2: SNHLY and FYNNEI. The CDR3 region is CASRGTILAKNIQYF. The CDR3 DNA reads as TGTGCCAGCAGAGGGACAATCCTTGCCAAAAACATTCAGTACTTC.

The chain employs TRBV6-1 and TRBJ2-1; 7 bases are a match to TRBD1. The V segment lost 6 bases and the J segment 0 bases; nucleotides outside the gene matches: 8. In germline, CDR1 is MNHNS, CDR2 SASEGT. This CDR3 has 16 residues. CDR3 loop: CASSTGTVPSYNEQFF. The CDR3 region has the DNA TGTGCCAGCAGCACCGGGACAGTTCCCTCCTACAATGAGCAGTTCTTC.